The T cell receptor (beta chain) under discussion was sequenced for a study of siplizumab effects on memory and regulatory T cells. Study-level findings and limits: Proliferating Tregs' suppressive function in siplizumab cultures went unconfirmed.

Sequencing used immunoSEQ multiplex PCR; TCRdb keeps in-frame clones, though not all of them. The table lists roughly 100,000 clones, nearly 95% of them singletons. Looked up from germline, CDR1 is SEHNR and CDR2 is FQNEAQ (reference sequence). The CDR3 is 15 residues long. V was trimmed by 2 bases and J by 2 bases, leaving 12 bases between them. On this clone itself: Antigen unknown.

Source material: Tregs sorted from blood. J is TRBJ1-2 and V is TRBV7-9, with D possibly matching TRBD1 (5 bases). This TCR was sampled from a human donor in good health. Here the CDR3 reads CASSLYQGENYGYTF. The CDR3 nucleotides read TGTGCCAGCAGCTTATATCAGGGAGAGAACTATGGCTACACCTTC.